This T cell receptor beta chain was identified during a study of T-cell memory formation after mild COVID-19. The germline gives CDR1 MGHRA, CDR2 YSYEKL. The V gene end was trimmed by 2 bases and the J gene end by 6 bases; junction bases not matched to a gene: 8. This CDR3 contains 15 residues. As regards this clonotype: What it binds is not known.

TCRalpha and TCRbeta libraries used 5'RACE with constant-segment primers and UMIs. In TCRdb, the 5' RACE reads were re-called with MiXCR into one record per CDR3 protein. Among approximately 150,000 distinct CDR3 sequences listed, roughly 21% were seen once. Notes on the study in general: The study detected some responding clones in pre-infection memory, suggesting cross-reactive memory joined.

The chain carries TRBV4-1 and TRBJ1-2, with TRBD1 matching over 8 bases. The TCR sequence derives from an adult woman who had mild COVID-19 (a few samples of this study predate the infection). Cell type and time point are not known. The sequencing sample was made of PBMCs or a T cell subset sorted from them (not recorded which). CDR3 loop: CASSQPWTGQDGYTF. The CDR3 bases are TGCGCCAGCAGCCAACCGTGGACAGGGCAGGATGGCTACACCTTC.